A single sample gave rise to the 31 T cell receptor beta chains below, sequenced in a study of T cell responses to AZD1222 COVID-19 vaccine. The repertoire was sequenced with immunoSEQ multiplex PCR; TCRdb's copy has only in-frame clones and lacks some. Of about 130,000 clones listed, over 90% were seen once; the top ten hold 5% to 5.5%. The specimen was peripheral blood, collected on day 0 of AZD1222 vaccination. The receptors derive from an adult in good health.

This clone was seen just once. This sequence joins TRBV18 and TRBJ2-2; maybe TRBD2 (7 bases). The length of the CDR3 is 15 residues. Per germline, CDR1 KGHSH and CDR2 LQKENI. V lost 2 bases, J lost 5 bases, and 12 bases lay in between. CDR3 in DNA: TGTGCCAGCTCACCAGGGGGGGCGCTGACCGGGGAGCTGTTTTTT. Encoded protein: CASSPGGALTGELFF.

As DNA, the CDR3 is TGCAGTGCTAGTGCCCTACTCAGCGGGAGGAAGTACGAGCAGTACTTC. Translation: CSASALLSGRKYEQYF. The gene calls are TRBV20-1 and TRBJ2-7; TRBD2 aligns across 9 bases. Germline CDR1 reads DFQATT; CDR2 reads SNEGSKA (reference sequence). CDR3 size: 16 residues. The junction had 13 bases not matched to a gene; V was cut back by 3 bases and J by 4 bases.

This clone was observed once. The chain links TRBV5-4 to TRBJ2-1, with no clear D. The CDR3 is made up of 14 amino acids. V was shortened by 5 bases and J by 3 bases, with 12 bases between the two germline ends. Germline lookup yields CDR1 SGHNT and CDR2 YYREEE (reference sequence). CDR3 residues: CASSVTEVYNEQFF. Here the CDR3 DNA reads TGTGCCAGCAGTGTCACAGAGGTCTACAATGAGCAGTTCTTC.

This clone was recorded only once. V gene TRBV7-2 combines with J gene TRBJ1-2; D perhaps matches TRBD1 (5 bases). The CDR3 totals 15 residues. The germline V gene encodes CDR1 SGHTA and CDR2 FQGNSA. V gave up 5 bases and J gave up 6 bases, with 19 bases separating them. DNA of the CDR3: TGTGCCAGCAGCGTACCCCACCGGGACCAAGATGGCTACACCTTC. This translates into CASSVPHRDQDGYTF.

The CDR3 sequence is CASSEARSSRETQYF. DNA for the CDR3: TGTGCCAGCAGTGAAGCCCGGAGTAGCCGGGAGACCCAGTACTTC. This rearrangement joins TRBV6-1 to TRBJ2-5; no clear D. With 0 bases removed from V and 5 bases from J, the gap between germline ends came to 13 bases. Germline values: CDR1 MNHNS, CDR2 SASEGT. This CDR3 spans 15 amino acids.

The chain employs TRBV30 and TRBJ1-3; no clear D. This CDR3 is 12 amino acids long. Germline CDR1 reads GTSNPN; CDR2 reads SVGIG (reference sequence). V was cut by 4 bases and J by 1 base, with 5 bases left in between. CDR3 residues: CAWTVSGNTIYF. The CDR3 region has the DNA TGTGCCTGGACAGTTTCTGGAAACACCATATATTTT.

The chain joins TRBV24-1 to TRBJ1-1; D remains ambiguous. V was cut by 0 bases and J by 6 bases, with 19 bases left in between. Germline CDR1 is KGHDR and CDR2 is SFDVKD. The CDR3 is 17 residues long. The CDR3 sequence is CATSDLPVPVRVSEAFF. CDR3 nucleotides: TGTGCCACCAGTGATTTGCCAGTTCCGGTAAGGGTCTCTGAAGCTTTCTTT.

V usage is TRBV4-1 and J usage is TRBJ1-2, with 7 nucleotides matching TRBD1. Per germline, CDR1 MGHRA and CDR2 YSYEKL. V dropped 6 bases and J dropped 2; count of bases not matched to a gene: 0. The CDR3 is made up of 12 amino acids. CDR3 bases: TGCGCCAGCAGGGGACAGAACTATGGCTACACCTTC. Amino acids: CASRGQNYGYTF.

This clone was seen once. This chain uses TRBV10-1 with TRBJ2-2; 12 bases are a match to TRBD2. CDR1 is WNHNN and CDR2 is SYGVQD in the germline V gene (reference sequence). J gave up 2 bases and V 4 bases, and 5 bases lay outside the gene matches. CDR3 length: 17 amino acids. CDR3: CASSAGLAGFNTGELFF. In DNA form, the CDR3 reads TGCGCCAGCAGTGCGGGACTAGCGGGTTTCAACACCGGGGAGCTGTTTTTT.

The chain has TRBV6-5 and TRBJ2-3; no reliable D call. Germline lookup yields CDR1 MNHEY and CDR2 SVGAGI. CDR3 length equals 15 residues. Trimming took off 0 bases at V and 1 base at J, with 8 bases between the two ends. The CDR3 protein is CASSYSLERTDTQYF. CDR3 in DNA: TGTGCCAGCAGTTACTCGCTCGAGCGCACAGATACGCAGTATTTT.

This clone showed up just once. The chain is built from TRBV7-9 and TRBJ2-1; D not certain. The CDR3 is 11 residues long. V lost 7 bases to trimming and J lost 6 bases, with 7 bases between them. CDR1 SEHNR and CDR2 FQNEAQ come from the germline V gene (reference sequence). CDR3 coding DNA: TGTGCCAGCAAGCTTTCCAATGAGCAGTTCTTC. This sequence encodes CASKLSNEQFF.

V is TRBV24-1 and J is TRBJ2-2; possibly TRBD2 for D (6 bases). The germline V gene has CDR1 KGHDR and CDR2 SFDVKD. Trimming removed 2 bases at V and 5 bases at J, with 11 bases between. The CDR3 is 15 amino acids. The CDR3 bases are TGTGCCACCAGTGATTATGGGGGGTTGACCGGGGAGCTGTTTTTT. Its protein is CATSDYGGLTGELFF.

This chain joins TRBV28 and TRBJ2-3; no clear D. There are 13 residues in the CDR3. Germline V gene sequence: CDR1 MDHEN, CDR2 SYDVKM. The V end was cut by 6 bases, the J end by 4 bases, with 11 bases between. Here the CDR3 DNA reads TGTGCCAGCAGCCCCGGTCTCTCAGATACGCAGTATTTT. Its protein is CASSPGLSDTQYF.

The chain employs TRBV7-8 and TRBJ2-1; 10 nucleotides match TRBD2. The CDR3 is made up of 15 amino acids. Germline CDR1 is SGHVS and CDR2 is FQNEAQ. Trimming at V came to 1 base and at J to 8 bases, leaving 5 bases not matched to a gene. The CDR3 sequence is CASSLGAGGPHEQFF. CDR3 sequence (DNA): TGTGCCAGCAGCTTAGGAGCGGGAGGGCCCCATGAGCAGTTCTTC.

The V gene is TRBV5-1, the J gene TRBJ1-2, with 8 bases that match TRBD1. V shed 3 bases and J 4 bases; nucleotides not matched to a gene: 2. Germline CDR1 and CDR2: SGHRS and YFSETQ. The CDR3 is 13 amino acids. CDR3 in DNA: TGCGCCAGCAGCTACGACAGGGGCTATGGCTACACCTTC. Amino acids: CASSYDRGYGYTF.

J is TRBJ2-3 and V is TRBV2; 11 nucleotides line up with TRBD1. The CDR3 sequence is 14 residues long. The trim removed 11 bases at V and 3 bases at J, leaving 7 bases unmatched. Germline V CDR1 and CDR2: SNHLY, FYNNEI. This chain's CDR3 is CADRDRGNTDTQYF. DNA of the CDR3: TGTGCCGACCGGGACAGGGGGAATACAGATACGCAGTATTTT.

The V call is TRBV12-3 or TRBV12-4, the J call TRBJ2-7, with D uncertain. The CDR3 is 13 amino acids. V was pared by 7 bases and J by 3 bases, with 13 bases between. As DNA, the CDR3 is TGTGCCAGCACAGACGGGTTTGTCTACGAGCAGTACTTC. Translation: CASTDGFVYEQYF.

V usage is TRBV5-1 and J usage is TRBJ2-2; the D is unclear. CDR1 is SGHRS and CDR2 is YFSETQ in the germline V gene. V shed 0 bases and J shed 2 bases, with 14 bases lying between them. The CDR3 loop spans 17 amino acids. CDR3 nucleotides: TGCGCCAGCAGCTTGGCCGGTCTACAATCTAACACCGGGGAGCTGTTTTTT. Its translation: CASSLAGLQSNTGELFF.

V gene TRBV21-1 combines with J gene TRBJ1-5. TRBV21-1 is shown as a pseudogene. CDR3 length equals 12 residues. CDR3 amino acids: CASKGGNQPQHF. CDR3 sequence (DNA): TGTGCCAGCAAGGGAGGCAATCAGCCCCAGCATTTT.

The V call is TRBV5-1, the J call TRBJ2-3; 13 nucleotides line up with TRBD2. Germline V gene sequence: CDR1 SGHRS, CDR2 YFSETQ. The CDR3 extends over 16 amino acids. V gave up 4 bases and J gave up 7 bases; unmatched junction bases: 9. The CDR3 DNA sequence: TGCGCCAGCAGCGTTGGACTAGCGGGAGAGGGATATACGCAGTATTTT. Translating gives CASSVGLAGEGYTQYF.

This chain uses TRBV12-3 or TRBV12-4 with TRBJ2-1; D uncertain. Trimming stripped 3 bases from V and 9 bases from J, with 9 bases between. The CDR3 is 12 residues long. CDR3 loop: CASSLTGSEQFF. The CDR3 DNA follows: TGTGCCAGCAGTTTGACGGGTTCTGAGCAGTTCTTC.

The chain links TRBV19 to TRBJ2-1; D uncertain. The CDR3 extends over 15 amino acids. Between the trimmed V and J ends, which lost 2 bases and 3 bases, there was a span of 11 bases. Germline V gene lookup returns CDR1 LNHDA and CDR2 SQIVND (reference sequence). The CDR3 here is CASSISLLDYNEQFF. The CDR3 nucleotides are TGTGCCAGTAGTATATCGCTGCTCGACTACAATGAGCAGTTCTTC.

The sample holds one count of this clone. The chain combines TRBV5-1 with TRBJ2-7, with D perhaps matching TRBD1 or TRBD2 (5 bases each). V lost 1 base and J lost 5, with 13 bases in between. The CDR3 has 14 residues. Per the germline V gene, CDR1 is SGHRS and CDR2 is YFSETQ. The CDR3 loop is CASSLRGEIHEQYF. The CDR3 coding sequence is TGCGCCAGCAGCTTGAGAGGGGAAATCCACGAGCAGTACTTC.

CDR3 bases: TGTGCCTGGAGGGATAGACTAGCGGGAAAGTACGAGCAGTACTTC. Protein: CAWRDRLAGKYEQYF. This chain links TRBV30 with TRBJ2-7; 11 positions agree with TRBD2. Losses at the gene ends were 3 bases for V and 4 bases for J; bases not matched to a gene: 8. The CDR3 has 15 amino acids. CDR1 and CDR2 from the germline V gene are GTSNPN and SVGIG (reference sequence).

The rearrangement links TRBV4-1 to TRBJ2-7; D remains ambiguous. Germline V gene data show CDR1 as MGHRA and CDR2 as YSYEKL. Between the trimmed V and J ends, which lost 1 base and 6 bases, there was a span of 7 bases. The CDR3 extends over 12 amino acids. CDR3 amino acids: CASSQADGEQYF. The CDR3 nucleotides are TGCGCCAGCAGCCAAGCGGATGGCGAGCAGTACTTC.

The chain joins TRBV10-3 to TRBJ1-1, with a weak D call TRBD1 (6 bases). This CDR3 has 12 amino acids. V was clipped by 9 bases and J by 4 bases, with 12 bases between them. CDR1 is ENHRY and CDR2 is SYGVKD in the germline V gene. CDR3 residues: CAIQRGGTEAFF. CDR3 nucleotides: TGTGCCATTCAAAGGGGGGGCACTGAAGCTTTCTTT.

The CDR3 protein is CAISDGLMNTGELFF. CDR3 nucleotides: TGTGCCATCAGTGACGGACTTATGAACACCGGGGAGCTGTTTTTT. The rearrangement uses TRBV10-3 and TRBJ2-2; tentative D call: TRBD2 (5 bases). The V end lost 3 bases, the J end lost 1 base, and 9 bases lay between the germline ends. This CDR3 contains 15 residues. CDR1 is ENHRY and CDR2 is SYGVKD in the germline V gene.

This clone occurred once. The genes are TRBV6-1 and TRBJ2-7; D perhaps matches TRBD1 (5 bases). Trimming pared 3 bases from V and 6 bases from J, leaving 12 bases between. The CDR3 length is 13 residues. Looked up from germline, CDR1 is MNHNS and CDR2 is SASEGT. The CDR3 DNA sequence: TGTGCCAGCAGTGACAGGGTAATGCGCGAGCAGTACTTC. Translating it yields CASSDRVMREQYF.

J is TRBJ2-5 and V is TRBV19, with TRBD2 matching 8 bases. CDR3 size: 16 residues. The germline gives CDR1 LNHDA, CDR2 SQIVND (reference sequence). The V segment lost 3 bases and the J segment 5 bases; nucleotides outside the gene matches: 11. The CDR3 nucleotides are TGTGCCAGTAGTATGTCAAGCGGGAGCAGTCGGGAGACCCAGTACTTC. Residues: CASSMSSGSSRETQYF.

V and J are TRBV5-4 and TRBJ1-2; TRBD1 agrees at 11 bases. The J segment lost 8 bases and the V segment lost 4 bases, leaving 10 bases of the junction unmatched. The CDR3 totals 15 residues. Germline V gene lookup returns CDR1 SGHNT and CDR2 YYREEE (reference sequence). The CDR3 reads CASSAAGTGGGGYTF. The CDR3 DNA follows: TGTGCCAGCAGCGCCGCCGGGACAGGGGGTGGAGGCTACACCTTC.

The V and J genes are TRBV5-1 and TRBJ2-7; D uncertain. Trimming shortened V by 4 bases and J by 0 bases, and 11 bases separated the two germline ends. The CDR3 length is 14 residues. Germline CDR1 is SGHRS and CDR2 is YFSETQ. Here the CDR3 reads CASSHGRSSYEQYF. The CDR3 nucleotides are TGCGCCAGCAGCCATGGACGGTCCTCCTACGAGCAGTACTTC. Complete variable domain (other parts from reference TRBV5-1 and TRBJ2-7): KAGVTQTPRYLIKTRGQQVTLSCSPISGHRSVSWYQQTPGQGLQFLFEYFSETQRNKGNFPGRFSGRQFSNSRSEMNVSTLELGDSALYLCASSHGRSSYEQYFGPGTRLTVT.